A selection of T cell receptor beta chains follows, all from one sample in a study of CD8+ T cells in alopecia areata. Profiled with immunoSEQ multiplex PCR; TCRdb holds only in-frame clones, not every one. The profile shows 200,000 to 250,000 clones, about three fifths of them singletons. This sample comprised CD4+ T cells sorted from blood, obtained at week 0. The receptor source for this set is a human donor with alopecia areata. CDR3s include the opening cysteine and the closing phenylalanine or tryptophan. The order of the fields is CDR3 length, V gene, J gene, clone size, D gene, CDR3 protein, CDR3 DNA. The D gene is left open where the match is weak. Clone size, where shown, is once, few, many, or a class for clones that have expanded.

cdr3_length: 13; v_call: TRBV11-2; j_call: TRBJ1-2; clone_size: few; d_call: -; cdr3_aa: CASRSTVMRGYTF; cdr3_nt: TGTGCCAGCAGATCAACAGTTATGAGGGGCTACACCTTC
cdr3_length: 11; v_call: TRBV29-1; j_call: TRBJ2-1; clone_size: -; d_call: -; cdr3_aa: CSVPRGTVAFF; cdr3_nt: TGCAGCGTTCCCCGGGGGACAGTCGCGTTCTTC
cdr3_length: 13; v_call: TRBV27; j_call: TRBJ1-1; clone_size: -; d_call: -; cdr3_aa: CASSLQRNTEAFF; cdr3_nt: TGTGCCAGCAGTTTACAGCGGAACACTGAAGCTTTCTTT
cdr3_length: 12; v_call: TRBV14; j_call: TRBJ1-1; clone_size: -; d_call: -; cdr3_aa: CASSLRDGEAFF; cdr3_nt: TGTGCCAGCAGCCTACGCGACGGTGAAGCTTTCTTT
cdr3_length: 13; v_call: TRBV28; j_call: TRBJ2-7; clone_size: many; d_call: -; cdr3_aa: CASSYPPSYEQYF; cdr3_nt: TGTGCCAGCAGTTATCCGCCCTCCTACGAGCAGTACTTC
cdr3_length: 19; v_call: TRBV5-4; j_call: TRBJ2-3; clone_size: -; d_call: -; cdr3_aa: CASSLGPRGSGESPDTQYF; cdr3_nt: TGTGCCAGCAGCTTGGGCCCCCGAGGTAGCGGAGAGTCCCCAGATACGCAGTATTTT
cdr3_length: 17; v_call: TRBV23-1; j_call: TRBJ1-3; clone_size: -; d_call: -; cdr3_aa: CASSLGSGEGSGNTIYF; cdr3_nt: TGCGCCAGCAGTCTGGGGTCCGGGGAAGGCTCTGGAAACACCATATATTTT
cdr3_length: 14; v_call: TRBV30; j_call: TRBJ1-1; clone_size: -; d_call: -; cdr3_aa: CAWRIQGGATEAFF; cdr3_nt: TGTGCCTGGAGGATACAGGGTGGGGCCACTGAAGCTTTCTTT
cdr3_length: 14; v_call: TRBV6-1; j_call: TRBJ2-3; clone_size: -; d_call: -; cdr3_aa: CASSETRTTDTQYF; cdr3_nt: TGTGCCAGCAGTGAAACCAGAACCACAGATACGCAGTATTTT
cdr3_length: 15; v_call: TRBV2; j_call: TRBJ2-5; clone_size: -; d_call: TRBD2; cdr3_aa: CASSVWLADGETQYF; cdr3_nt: TGTGCCAGCAGTGTTTGGCTAGCGGATGGGGAGACCCAGTACTTC
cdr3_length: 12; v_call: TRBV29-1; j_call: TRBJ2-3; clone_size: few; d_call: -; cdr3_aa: CSVEKGPDTQYF; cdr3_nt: TGCAGCGTTGAGAAAGGGCCAGATACGCAGTATTTT
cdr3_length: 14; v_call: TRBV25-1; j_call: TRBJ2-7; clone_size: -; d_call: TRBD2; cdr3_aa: CASSDWLAGGVQYF; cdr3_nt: TGTGCCAGCAGTGATTGGCTAGCGGGAGGTGTGCAGTACTTC
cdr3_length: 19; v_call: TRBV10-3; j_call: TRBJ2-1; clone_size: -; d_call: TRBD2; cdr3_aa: CAISGQGTSGYSSYNEQFF; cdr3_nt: TGTGCCATCAGTGGGCAAGGGACTAGCGGGTACAGCTCCTACAATGAGCAGTTCTTC